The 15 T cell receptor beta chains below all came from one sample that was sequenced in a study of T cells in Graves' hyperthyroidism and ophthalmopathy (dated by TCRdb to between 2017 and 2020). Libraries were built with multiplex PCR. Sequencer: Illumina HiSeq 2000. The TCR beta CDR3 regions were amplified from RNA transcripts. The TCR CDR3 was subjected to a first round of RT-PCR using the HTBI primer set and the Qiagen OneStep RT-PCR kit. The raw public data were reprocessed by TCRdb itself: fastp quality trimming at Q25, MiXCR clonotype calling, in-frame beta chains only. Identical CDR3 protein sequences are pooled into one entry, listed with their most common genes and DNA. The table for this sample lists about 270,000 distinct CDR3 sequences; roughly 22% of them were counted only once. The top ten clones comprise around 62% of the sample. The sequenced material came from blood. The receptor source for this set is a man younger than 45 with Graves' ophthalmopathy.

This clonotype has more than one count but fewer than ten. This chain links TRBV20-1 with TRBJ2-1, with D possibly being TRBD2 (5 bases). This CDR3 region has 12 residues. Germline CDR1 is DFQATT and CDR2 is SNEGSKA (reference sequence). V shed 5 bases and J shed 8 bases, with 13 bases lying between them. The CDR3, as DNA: TGCAGTGCTCCGGCTAGCTTCGATGAGCAGTTCTTC. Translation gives CSAPASFDEQFF.

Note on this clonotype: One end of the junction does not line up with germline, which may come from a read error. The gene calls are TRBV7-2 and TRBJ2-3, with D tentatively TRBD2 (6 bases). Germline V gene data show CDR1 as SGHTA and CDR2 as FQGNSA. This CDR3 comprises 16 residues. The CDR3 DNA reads TGCGCCAGCAGCCAAAGTCAGCGGGCCCCCACAGATACGCAGTATTTT. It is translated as CASSQSQRAPTDTQYF.

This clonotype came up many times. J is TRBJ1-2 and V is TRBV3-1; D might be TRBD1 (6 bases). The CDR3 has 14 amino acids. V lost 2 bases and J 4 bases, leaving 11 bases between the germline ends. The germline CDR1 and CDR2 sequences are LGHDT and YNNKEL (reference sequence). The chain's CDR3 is CASSQTGAGYGYTF. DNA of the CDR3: TGTGCCAGCAGCCAAACGGGGGCAGGCTATGGCTACACCTTC.

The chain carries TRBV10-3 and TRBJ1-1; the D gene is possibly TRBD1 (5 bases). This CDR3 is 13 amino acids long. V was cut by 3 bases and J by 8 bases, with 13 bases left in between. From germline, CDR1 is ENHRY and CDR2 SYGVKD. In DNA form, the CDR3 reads TGTGCCATCAGTGATCTGCGACAGAGAGAAGCTTTCTTT. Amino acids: CAISDLRQREAFF.

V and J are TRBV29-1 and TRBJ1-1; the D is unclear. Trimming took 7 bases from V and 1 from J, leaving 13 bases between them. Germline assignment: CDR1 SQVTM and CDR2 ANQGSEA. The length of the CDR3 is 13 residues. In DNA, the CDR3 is TGCAGCGCTCAAGCGGGCTGGAACACTGAAGCTTTCTTT. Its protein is CSAQAGWNTEAFF.

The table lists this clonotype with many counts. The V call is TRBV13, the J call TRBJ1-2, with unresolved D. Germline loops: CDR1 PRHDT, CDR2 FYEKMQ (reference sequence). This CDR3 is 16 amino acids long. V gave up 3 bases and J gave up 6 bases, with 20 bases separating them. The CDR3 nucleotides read TGTGCCAGCAGCTTTGGTAAGGGAATTACGTACGATGGCTACACCTTC. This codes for CASSFGKGITYDGYTF.

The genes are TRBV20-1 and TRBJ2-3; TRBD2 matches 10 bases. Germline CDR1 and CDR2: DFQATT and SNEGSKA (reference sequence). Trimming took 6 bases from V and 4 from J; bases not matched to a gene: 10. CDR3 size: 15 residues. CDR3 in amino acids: CSARPAGGPPDTQYF. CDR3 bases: TGCAGTGCGCGACCAGCGGGAGGGCCACCAGATACGCAGTATTTT.

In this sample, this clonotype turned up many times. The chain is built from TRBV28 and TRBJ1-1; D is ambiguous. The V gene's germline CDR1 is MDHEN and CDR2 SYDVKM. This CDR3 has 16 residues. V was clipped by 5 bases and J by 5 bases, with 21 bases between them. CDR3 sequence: CASSPGETTANTEAFF. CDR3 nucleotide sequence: TGTGCCAGCAGTCCCGGGGAGACAACAGCAAATACTGAAGCTTTCTTT.

CDR3 coding DNA: TGTGCCAGCAGTTTATCTGGGGGGAATGAGCAGTTCTTC. This translates into CASSLSGGNEQFF. The chain couples TRBV27 to TRBJ2-1; a possible D gene is TRBD2 (6 bases). This CDR3 region has 13 residues. From germline, CDR1 is MNHEY and CDR2 SMNVEV (reference sequence). The V gene lost 0 bases and the J gene lost 7 bases, with 7 bases spanning the gap.

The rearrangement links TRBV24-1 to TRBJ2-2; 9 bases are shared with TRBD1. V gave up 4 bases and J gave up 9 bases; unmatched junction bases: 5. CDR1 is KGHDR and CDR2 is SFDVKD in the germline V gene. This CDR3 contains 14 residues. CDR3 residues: CATSDDRGSRELFF. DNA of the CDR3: TGTGCCACCAGTGACGACAGGGGGTCCCGGGAGCTGTTTTTT.

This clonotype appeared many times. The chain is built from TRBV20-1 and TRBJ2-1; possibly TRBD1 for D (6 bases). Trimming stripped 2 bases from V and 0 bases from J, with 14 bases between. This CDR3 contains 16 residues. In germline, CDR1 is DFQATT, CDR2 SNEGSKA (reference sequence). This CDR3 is CSARPRTGLSYNEQFF. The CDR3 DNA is TGCAGTGCTAGACCTCGAACAGGGCTCTCCTACAATGAGCAGTTCTTC.

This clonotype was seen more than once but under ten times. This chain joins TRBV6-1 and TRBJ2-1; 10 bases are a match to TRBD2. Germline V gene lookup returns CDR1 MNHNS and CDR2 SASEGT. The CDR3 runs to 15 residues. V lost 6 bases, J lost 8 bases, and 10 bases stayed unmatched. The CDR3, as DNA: TGTGCCAGCAGAACTTTGGGACTAGCGACAGATGAGCAGTTCTTC. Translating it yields CASRTLGLATDEQFF.

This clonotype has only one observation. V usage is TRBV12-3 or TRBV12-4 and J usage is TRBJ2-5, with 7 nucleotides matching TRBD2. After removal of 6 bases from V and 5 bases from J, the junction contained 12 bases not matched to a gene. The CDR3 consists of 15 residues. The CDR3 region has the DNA TGTGCCAGCAGCCCTAAGGCGGGAGCGACGGAGACCCAGTACTTC. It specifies CASSPKAGATETQYF.

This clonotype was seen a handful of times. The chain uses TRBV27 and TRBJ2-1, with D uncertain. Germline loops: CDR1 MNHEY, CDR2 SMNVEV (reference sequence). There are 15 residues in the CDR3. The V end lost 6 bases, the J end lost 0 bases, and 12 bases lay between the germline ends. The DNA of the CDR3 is TGTGCCAGCAGCCACCGACTGAGCTCCTACAATGAGCAGTTCTTC. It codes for CASSHRLSSYNEQFF.

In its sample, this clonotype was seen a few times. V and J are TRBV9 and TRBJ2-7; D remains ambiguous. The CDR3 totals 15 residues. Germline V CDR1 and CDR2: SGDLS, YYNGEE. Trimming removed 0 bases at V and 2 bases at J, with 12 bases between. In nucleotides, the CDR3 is TGTGCCAGCAGCGTAGAGGCGCGGTCGACCTACGAGCAGTACTTC. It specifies CASSVEARSTYEQYF.